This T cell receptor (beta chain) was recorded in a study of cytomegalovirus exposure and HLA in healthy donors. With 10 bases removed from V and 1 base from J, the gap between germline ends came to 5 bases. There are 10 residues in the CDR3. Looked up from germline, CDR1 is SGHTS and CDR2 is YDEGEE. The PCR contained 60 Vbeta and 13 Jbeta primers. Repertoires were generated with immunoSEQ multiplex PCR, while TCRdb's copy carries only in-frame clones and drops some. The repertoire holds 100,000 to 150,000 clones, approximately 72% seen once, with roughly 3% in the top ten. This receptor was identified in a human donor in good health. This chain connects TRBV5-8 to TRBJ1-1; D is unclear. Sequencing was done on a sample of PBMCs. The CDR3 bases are TGTGCCCTCCCGAACACTGAAGCTTTCTTT. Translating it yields CALPNTEAFF.